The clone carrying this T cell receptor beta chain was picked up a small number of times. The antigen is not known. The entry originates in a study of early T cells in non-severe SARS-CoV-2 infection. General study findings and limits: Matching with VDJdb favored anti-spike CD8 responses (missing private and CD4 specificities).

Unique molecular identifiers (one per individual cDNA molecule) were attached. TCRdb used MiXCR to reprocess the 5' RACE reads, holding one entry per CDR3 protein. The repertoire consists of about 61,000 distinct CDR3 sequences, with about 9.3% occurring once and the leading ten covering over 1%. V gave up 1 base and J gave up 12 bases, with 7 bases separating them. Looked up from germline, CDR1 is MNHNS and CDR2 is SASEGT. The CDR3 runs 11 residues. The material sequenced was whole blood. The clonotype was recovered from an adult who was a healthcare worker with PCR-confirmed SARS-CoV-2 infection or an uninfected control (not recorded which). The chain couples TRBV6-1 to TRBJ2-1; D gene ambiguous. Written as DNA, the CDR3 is TGTGCCAGCAGTGAAGGTGGTACGCAGTTCTTC. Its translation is CASSEGGTQFF.